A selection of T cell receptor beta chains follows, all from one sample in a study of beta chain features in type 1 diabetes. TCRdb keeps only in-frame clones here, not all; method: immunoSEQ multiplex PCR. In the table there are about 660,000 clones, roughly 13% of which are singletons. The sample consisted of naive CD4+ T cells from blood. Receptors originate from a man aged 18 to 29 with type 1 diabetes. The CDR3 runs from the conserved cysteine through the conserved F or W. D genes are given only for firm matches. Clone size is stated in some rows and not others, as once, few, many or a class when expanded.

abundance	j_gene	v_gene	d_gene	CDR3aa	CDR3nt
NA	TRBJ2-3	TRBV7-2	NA	CASSSRPSSWTDTQYF	TGTGCCAGCAGCTCTAGGCCTAGTAGTTGGACGGATACGCAGTATTTT
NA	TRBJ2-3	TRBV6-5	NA	CASRRDSYPDTQYF	TGTGCCAGCAGACGGGACTCCTATCCAGATACGCAGTATTTT
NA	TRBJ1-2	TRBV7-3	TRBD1	CASSRGTGNGYTF	TGTGCCAGCAGCCGTGGGACAGGGAATGGCTACACCTTC
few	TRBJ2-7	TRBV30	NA	CAWSKDSYEQYF	TGTGCCTGGAGCAAAGACAGTTACGAGCAGTACTTC
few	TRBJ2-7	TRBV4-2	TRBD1	CAAARDRGYEQYF	TGTGCCGCAGCTCGGGACAGGGGCTACGAGCAGTACTTC
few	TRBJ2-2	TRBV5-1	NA	CASSVGSSGTGELFF	TGCGCCAGCAGCGTTGGGTCCTCGGGCACCGGGGAGCTGTTTTTT
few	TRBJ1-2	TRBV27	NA	CASSKYNYGYTF	TGTGCCAGCAGTAAATATAACTATGGCTACACCTTC
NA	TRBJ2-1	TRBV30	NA	CALEGVGSYNEQFF	TGTGCCCTTGAAGGTGTTGGCTCCTACAATGAGCAGTTCTTC
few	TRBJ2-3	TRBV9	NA	CASSVGYRDTDTQYF	TGTGCCAGCAGCGTAGGCTACAGAGACACAGATACGCAGTATTTT
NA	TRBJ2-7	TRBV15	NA	CATSSRKGF	TGTGCCACCAGCTCTCGCAAGGGATTC
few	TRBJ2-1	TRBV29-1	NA	CSVEDGGYRFFNEQFF	TGCAGCGTTGAAGATGGCGGGTATAGGTTTTTCAATGAGCAGTTCTTC
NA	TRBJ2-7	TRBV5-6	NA	CASSWPGDTVF	TGTGCCAGCAGCTGGCCCGGGGATACTGTCTTC